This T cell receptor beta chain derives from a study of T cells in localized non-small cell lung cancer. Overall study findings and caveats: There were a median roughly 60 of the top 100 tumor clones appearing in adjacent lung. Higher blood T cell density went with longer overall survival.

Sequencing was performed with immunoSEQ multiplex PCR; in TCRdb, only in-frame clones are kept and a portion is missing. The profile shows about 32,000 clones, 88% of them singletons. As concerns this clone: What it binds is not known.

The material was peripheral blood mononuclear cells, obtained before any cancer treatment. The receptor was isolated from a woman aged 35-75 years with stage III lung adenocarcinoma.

Here the CDR3 DNA reads TGTGCCAGCAGCTTAGGGACAGGATATGGCTACACCTTC. Translation gives CASSLGTGYGYTF. The V and J genes are TRBV7-2 and TRBJ1-2; 7 positions match TRBD1. CDR1 is SGHTA, CDR2 FQGNSA, per germline. The CDR3 spans 13 residues. After removal of 1 base from V and 5 bases from J, the junction contained 1 base not matched to a gene.